What follows describes a single T cell receptor (beta chain). This entry belongs to a study of blood T cell repertoires in COVID-19. This CDR3 has 14 amino acids. CDR1 is KGHSH and CDR2 is LQKENI in the germline V gene. Trimming removed 3 bases from V and 2 bases from J, with 8 bases in between. Profiled with immunoSEQ multiplex PCR; TCRdb holds only in-frame clones, not every one. The sample carries 93,000 or so clones, 80% to 90% recorded once. The source of this sequence is a human donor in a cohort sampled during active COVID-19. The chain links TRBV18 to TRBJ2-4, with D possibly being TRBD2 (5 bases). The source material was peripheral blood. CDR3 loop: CASSPSGTKNIQYF. The CDR3, as DNA: TGTGCCAGCTCACCTTCCGGGACCAAAAACATTCAGTACTTC.